The 14 T cell receptor beta chains below were found in one sample sequenced in a study of CD8 T cells in Susac syndrome. An input of about 0.45 to 1 ug of RNA was subjected to reverse transcription using random hexamers. TCRdb analysed the immunoSEQ multiplex PCR reads with MiXCR anew, one entry per CDR3 protein. Of about 210,000 distinct CDR3 sequences listed, 95% are singletons. Sequencing was done on a sample of CD4+ T cells from PBMCs. The receptors stem from a human donor with multiple sclerosis.

V and J are TRBV29-1 and TRBJ2-3; D unclear. The germline V gene has CDR1 SQVTM and CDR2 ANQGSEA. The CDR3 extends over 14 amino acids. V was cut by 5 bases and J by 0 bases, with 12 bases left in between. CDR3 sequence reads: CSVFRIGSTDTQYF. In DNA, the CDR3 is TGCAGCGTTTTCAGGATCGGAAGCACAGATACGCAGTATTTT.

V and J are TRBV12-5 and TRBJ2-7, with TRBD1 identical over 10 bases. After removal of 6 bases from V and 1 base from J, the junction contained 3 bases not matched to a gene. The CDR3 is made up of 14 amino acids. Looked up from germline, CDR1 is LGHNT and CDR2 is FRNRAP. The CDR3 nucleotides read TGTGCTAGTGGATGGACAGGGGGATCCTACGAGCAGTACTTC. Amino acids: CASGWTGGSYEQYF.

The V and J genes are TRBV12-3 or TRBV12-4 and TRBJ1-2, with D tentatively TRBD1 (5 bases). The CDR3 length is 13 residues. V lost 5 bases and J 4 bases, leaving 11 bases between the germline ends. Here the CDR3 reads CASSPTVGYGYTF. The CDR3 DNA follows: TGTGCCAGCAGTCCGACAGTGGGCTATGGCTACACCTTC.

This rearrangement joins TRBV2 to TRBJ2-2, with 9 bases identical to TRBD1. The CDR3 covers 14 residues. Germline trimming cut 6 bases from V and 4 bases from J; bases unmatched to any gene: 3. The V gene's germline CDR1 is SNHLY and CDR2 FYNNEI. The CDR3 DNA sequence: TGTGCCAGCAGGGGACAGGGTCTCACCGGGGAGCTGTTTTTT. Translating gives CASRGQGLTGELFF. Full variable domain (missing parts from reference TRBV2 and TRBJ2-2): EPEVTQTPSHQVTQMGQEVILRCVPISNHLYFYWYRQILGQKVEFLVSFYNNEISEKSEIFDDQFSVERPDGSNFTLKIRSTKLEDSAMYFCASRGQGLTGELFFGEGSRLTVL.

The chain employs TRBV30 and TRBJ1-5; D unresolved. Trimming pared 1 base from V and 5 bases from J, leaving 9 bases between. Germline V lookup: CDR1 GTSNPN, CDR2 SVGIG (reference sequence). The CDR3 contains 13 residues. The DNA for the CDR3 is TGTGCCTGGAGTGAAGGCAGCGATCAGCCCCAGCATTTT. Translating gives CAWSEGSDQPQHF.

The chain is built from TRBV9 and TRBJ1-2; D is undetermined. V lost 4 bases, J lost 5 bases, and 6 bases lay in between. This CDR3 has 11 residues. Germline CDR1 SGDLS, CDR2 YYNGEE. CDR3 protein: CASSQQYGYTF. CDR3 coding DNA: TGTGCCAGCAGCCAACAGTATGGCTACACCTTC.

The genes are TRBV15 and TRBJ1-5; D unresolved. V was cut by 8 bases and J by 11 bases, with 13 bases left in between. The CDR3 totals 11 residues. In germline, CDR1 is LNHNV, CDR2 YYDKDF (reference sequence). The CDR3 DNA is TGTGCCACCGGGCCGGGCGTGTCCCAGCATTTT. Translation: CATGPGVSQHF.

This clonotype has only one observation. V and J are TRBV15 and TRBJ2-2, with D tentatively TRBD1 or TRBD2 (5 bases each). This CDR3 has 14 residues. Trimming left V 7 bases short and J 2 bases short, with 11 bases between. Germline CDR1 is LNHNV and CDR2 is YYDKDF (reference sequence). CDR3 in amino acids: CATKGTGNTGELFF. Written as DNA, the CDR3 is TGTGCCACCAAGGGGACCGGTAACACCGGGGAGCTGTTTTTT. The whole variable domain, filled in from reference TRBV15 and TRBJ2-2, reads DAMVIQNPRYQVTQFGKPVTLSCSQTLNHNVMYWYQQKSSQAPKLLFHYYDKDFNNEADTPDNFQSRRPNTSFCFLDIRSPGLGDTAMYLCATKGTGNTGELFFGEGSRLTVL.

The chain links TRBV30 to TRBJ2-1, with 10 bases that match TRBD2. The J segment lost 6 bases and the V segment lost 0 bases, leaving 8 bases of the junction unmatched. The germline V gene encodes CDR1 GTSNPN and CDR2 SVGIG (reference sequence). This CDR3 region has 16 residues. As DNA, the CDR3 is TGTGCCTGGAGTGTACATCCTAGCGGGAGCCCCAATGAGCAGTTCTTC. It translates to CAWSVHPSGSPNEQFF. The full variable domain, its missing parts supplied by reference TRBV30 and TRBJ2-1, is SQTIHQWPATLVQPVGSPLSLECTVEGTSNPNLYWYRQAAGRGLQLLFYSVGIGQISSEVPQNLSASRPQDRQFILSSKKLLLSDSGFYLCAWSVHPSGSPNEQFFGPGTRLTVL.

The V gene is TRBV5-6, the J gene TRBJ2-1; D call uncertain. CDR3 length: 12 residues. Trimming shortened V by 4 bases and J by 7 bases, and 9 bases separated the two germline ends. Germline CDR1 and CDR2: SGHDT and YYEEEE. The CDR3 sequence is CASSAYWNEQFF. The CDR3 bases are TGTGCCAGCAGCGCCTACTGGAATGAGCAGTTCTTC.

The rearrangement uses TRBV20-1 and TRBJ2-3; D possibly corresponds to TRBD2 (5 bases). V was pared by 6 bases and J by 8 bases, with 15 bases between. Germline lookup yields CDR1 DFQATT and CDR2 SNEGSKA (reference sequence). The CDR3 length is 12 residues. The CDR3 sequence is CSAPGPGSTQYF. The CDR3 DNA sequence: TGCAGTGCACCTGGACCGGGGAGTACGCAGTATTTT.

The chain uses TRBV9 and TRBJ2-6; possible D gene TRBD1, 6 bases. Germline V CDR1 and CDR2: SGDLS, YYNGEE. The CDR3 extends over 16 amino acids. The germline V and J ends were trimmed by 3 bases and 0 bases, with 10 bases remaining between them. The CDR3 region has the DNA TGTGCCAGCAGCGAGATCAGGGGCTCTGGGGCCAACGTCCTGACTTTC. Protein product: CASSEIRGSGANVLTF. Based on the CDR3 plus reference TRBV9 and TRBJ2-6, the full variable domain is DSGVTQTPKHLITATGQRVTLRCSPRSGDLSVYWYQQSLDQGLQFLIQYYNGEERAKGNILERFSAQQFPDLHSELNLSSLELGDSALYFCASSEIRGSGANVLTFGAGSRLTVL.

J is TRBJ2-2 and V is TRBV9, with D perhaps matching TRBD2 (5 bases). The CDR3 totals 15 residues. The V gene's germline CDR1 is SGDLS and CDR2 YYNGEE. The V end lost 0 bases, the J end lost 7 bases, and 13 bases lay between the germline ends. The CDR3, as DNA: TGTGCCAGCAGCGTAGGTTCAGCGGCGGGCGGGGAGCTGTTTTTT. It yields the protein CASSVGSAAGGELFF.

This sequence joins TRBV10-3 and TRBJ2-7; 8 positions agree with TRBD2. This CDR3 is built from 14 residues. CDR1 ENHRY and CDR2 SYGVKD come from the germline V gene. J gave up 2 bases and V 10 bases, and 10 bases lay outside the gene matches. CDR3 amino acids: CATVAGLGAYEQYF. CDR3 nucleotides: TGTGCCACGGTAGCGGGACTGGGGGCCTACGAGCAGTACTTC.